These 12 T cell receptor beta chains came from one sample sequenced in a study of lymphopenia after photon versus proton radiotherapy. Profiled with immunoSEQ multiplex PCR; TCRdb holds only in-frame clones, not every one. In the table there are tens of thousands of clones, more than 75% of which are singletons. The specimen was peripheral blood, collected from a patient treated with proton-based radiotherapy. The receptors come from a man older than 75 with esophageal cancer.

The chain couples TRBV14 to TRBJ2-3, with TRBD1 as a possible D gene (6 bases). V was pared by 4 bases and J by 2 bases, with 10 bases between. This CDR3 has 14 residues. Germline values: CDR1 SGHDN, CDR2 FVKESK. Here the CDR3 reads CASSRGLHTDTQYF. CDR3 coding DNA: TGTGCCAGCAGCCGGGGGCTTCACACAGATACGCAGTATTTT.

The CDR3 DNA reads as TGTGCCAGCTCACGTTGGGCCAGAGAGACCCAGTACTTC. Translated, it gives CASSRWARETQYF. The rearrangement joins TRBV18 to TRBJ2-5; D remains ambiguous. The CDR3 extends over 13 amino acids. Germline V CDR1 and CDR2: KGHSH, LQKENI. With 4 bases removed from V and 4 bases from J, the gap between germline ends came to 10 bases.

The V and J genes are TRBV5-1 and TRBJ2-5, with D perhaps given as TRBD1 or TRBD2 (5 bases each). Germline CDR1 reads SGHRS; CDR2 reads YFSETQ. The CDR3 has 15 amino acids. V was shortened by 4 bases and J by 5 bases, with 18 bases between the two germline ends. CDR3 residues: CASSATGPLGETQYF. The CDR3 nucleotides are TGCGCCAGCAGCGCAACGGGGCCCCTAGGGGAGACCCAGTACTTC.

The V and J genes are TRBV5-5 and TRBJ1-3, with D uncertain. This CDR3 comprises 11 residues. CDR1 and CDR2 from the germline V gene are SGHKS and YYEKEE (reference sequence). V shed 4 bases and J shed 7 bases, with 6 bases lying between them. The CDR3: CASSNLNTIYF. The CDR3 region has the DNA TGTGCCAGCAGCAATCTTAACACCATATATTTT.

The chain employs TRBV4-1 and TRBJ1-6; weak D call: TRBD1 (5 bases). CDR1 is MGHRA, CDR2 YSYEKL, per germline. Trimming removed 1 base from V and 9 bases from J, with 13 bases in between. The CDR3 spans 15 residues. The CDR3 sequence: CASSQGEGRASPLHF. In nucleotides, the CDR3 is TGCGCCAGCAGCCAAGGTGAGGGCAGGGCTTCACCCCTCCACTTT.

The V gene is TRBV7-9, the J gene TRBJ1-3, with D possibly TRBD1 on 5 matching bases. Germline CDR1 SEHNR, CDR2 FQNEAQ (reference sequence). Deletions cut 6 bases from V and 0 bases from J, with 21 bases between. This CDR3 is built from 18 residues. The CDR3 sequence is CASRNWGRGTGSGNTIYF. In DNA form, the CDR3 reads TGTGCCAGCAGAAATTGGGGACGGGGTACGGGCTCTGGAAACACCATATATTTT.

This clone has a single count. The rearrangement links TRBV6-5 to TRBJ2-1; D possibly corresponds to TRBD1 (6 bases). Trimming took off 0 bases at V and 10 bases at J, with 16 bases between the two ends. Per germline, CDR1 MNHEY and CDR2 SVGAGI. The CDR3 spans 15 residues. The CDR3 reads CASSYSLTGDGEQFF. The CDR3, as DNA: TGTGCCAGCAGTTACTCTCTGACAGGCGATGGGGAGCAGTTCTTC.

This rearrangement joins TRBV18 to TRBJ2-1; D is perhaps TRBD1 (5 bases). Germline V gene lookup returns CDR1 KGHSH and CDR2 LQKENI. The ends were cut back, 3 bases at V and 3 bases at J, with 15 bases in the middle. The CDR3 sequence is 16 residues long. CDR3 in amino acids: CASSPPGAVVYNEQFF. The CDR3 DNA is TGTGCCAGCTCACCCCCTGGGGCGGTGGTCTACAATGAGCAGTTCTTC.

The gene calls are TRBV4-1 and TRBJ2-7; no clear D. The ends were cut back, 3 bases at V and 0 bases at J, with 15 bases in the middle. Germline CDR1 reads MGHRA; CDR2 reads YSYEKL. There are 16 residues in the CDR3. The DNA of the CDR3 is TGCGCCAGCAGCCATTACTTCGCCAGGAGCTCCTACGAGCAGTACTTC. Translating it yields CASSHYFARSSYEQYF.

The J gene is TRBJ2-7, the V gene TRBV2; D possibly corresponds to TRBD1 (5 bases). Germline assignment: CDR1 SNHLY and CDR2 FYNNEI. V was shortened by 0 bases and J by 4 bases, with 10 bases between the two germline ends. This CDR3 is 14 amino acids long. Here the CDR3 reads CASSEASRDYEQYF. In nucleotides, the CDR3 is TGTGCCAGCAGTGAAGCTTCCAGGGATTACGAGCAGTACTTC.

The rearrangement joins TRBV4-3 to TRBJ2-7; 7 nucleotides match TRBD2. Germline CDR1 reads LGHNA; CDR2 reads YSLEER. The CDR3 covers 16 residues. The V gene end was trimmed by 0 bases and the J gene end by 0 bases; junction bases not matched to a gene: 5. The CDR3 nucleotides read TGCGCCAGCAGCCAAGATTGGGGGGGGGACTCCTACGAGCAGTACTTC. Its protein is CASSQDWGGDSYEQYF.

The V call is TRBV2, the J call TRBJ1-3; D is ambiguous. The CDR3 is 14 amino acids. CDR1 and CDR2 from the germline V gene are SNHLY and FYNNEI. V lost 6 bases and J 0 bases, leaving 9 bases between the germline ends. CDR3 protein: CASRRESSGNTIYF. The CDR3 region has the DNA TGTGCCAGCAGGCGCGAGAGCTCTGGAAACACCATATATTTT.